A single sample is the source of the 13 T cell receptor beta chains below, sequenced in a study of STAT5B mutations in CD4+ large granular lymphocyte leukemia. TCRdb keeps only in-frame clones here, not all; method: immunoSEQ multiplex PCR. This sample has under 6,000 clones; over 75% occur once, and the top ten carry over 7%. The material sequenced was PBMCs. The receptors originated from a man aged 70-80 years with CD4+ T-cell large granular lymphocyte leukemia.

The chain employs TRBV4-1 and TRBJ2-1; TRBD1 matches 10 bases. The germline CDR1 and CDR2 sequences are MGHRA and YSYEKL. The J segment lost 12 bases and the V segment lost 3 bases, leaving 8 bases of the junction unmatched. This CDR3 spans 14 amino acids. The CDR3 DNA sequence: TGCGCCAGCAGCCAGACAGGGGGCCCGAGAGGGCAGTTCTTC. This codes for CASSQTGGPRGQFF.

The CDR3 loop reads CASSTPGLSYEQYF. CDR3 nucleotide sequence: TGTGCCAGCAGCACTCCGGGACTAAGCTACGAGCAGTACTTC. The chain has TRBV7-9 and TRBJ2-7; 7 bases are shared with TRBD2. The CDR3 loop spans 14 amino acids. Germline assignment: CDR1 SEHNR and CDR2 FQNEAQ (reference sequence). Trimming at V came to 5 bases and at J to 3 bases, leaving 7 bases not matched to a gene. Based on the CDR3 plus reference TRBV7-9 and TRBJ2-7, the full variable domain is DTGVSQNPRHKITKRGQNVTFRCDPISEHNRLYWYRQTLGQGPEFLTYFQNEAQLEKSRLLSDRFSAERPKGSFSTLEIQRTEQGDSAMYLCASSTPGLSYEQYFGPGTRLTVT.

This clone was seen a single time. This chain links TRBV29-1 with TRBJ2-3; TRBD1 might be the D (5 bases). V was cut by 4 bases and J by 5 bases, with 13 bases left in between. The germline CDR1 and CDR2 sequences are SQVTM and ANQGSEA. CDR3 length equals 13 residues. The CDR3 DNA follows: TGCAGCGTTGTGGGGCAGGACGGAGATACGCAGTATTTT. It is translated as CSVVGQDGDTQYF.

The genes are TRBV30 and TRBJ2-6, with TRBD2 as a possible D gene (5 bases). The V gene's germline CDR1 is GTSNPN and CDR2 SVGIG (reference sequence). There are 15 residues in the CDR3. Trimming cost V 8 bases and J 0 bases, with 14 bases left between them. For the CDR3, the DNA is TGTGCCACCCCCACGGGGAACTCTGGGGCCAACGTCCTGACTTTC. Translating gives CATPTGNSGANVLTF.

The gene calls are TRBV5-4 and TRBJ2-6; 7 bases align to TRBD1. V lost 4 bases to trimming and J lost 3 bases; unmatched junction nucleotides: 13. Germline V gene lookup returns CDR1 SGHNT and CDR2 YYREEE (reference sequence). The CDR3 is 18 amino acids. CDR3 amino acids: CASSHQFTTGDGANVLTF. The CDR3 DNA reads TGTGCCAGCAGCCACCAATTCACTACAGGGGATGGGGCCAACGTCCTGACTTTC.

This clone is medium-sized within its sample. The chain combines TRBV25-1 with TRBJ1-3; 8 bases align to TRBD1. This CDR3 is built from 13 residues. V trimming: 6 bases; J trimming: 4 bases; junction bases outside the gene matches: 2. The germline CDR1 and CDR2 sequences are MGHDK and SYGVNS. CDR3 sequence reads: CASRTGVGNTIYF. As DNA, the CDR3 is TGTGCCAGCAGGACAGGGGTAGGAAACACCATATATTTT. The full variable domain, rest sourced from reference TRBV25-1 and TRBJ1-3, is EADIYQTPRYLVIGTGKKITLECSQTMGHDKMYWYQQDPGMELHLIHYSYGVNSTEKGDLSSESTVSRIRTEHFPLTLESARPSHTSQYLCASRTGVGNTIYFGEGSWLTVV.

The chain links TRBV5-1 to TRBJ2-3; 9 bases align to TRBD1. CDR1 and CDR2 (germline): SGHRS, YFSETQ. This CDR3 is built from 15 residues. After removal of 0 bases from V and 5 bases from J, the junction contained 4 bases not matched to a gene. In DNA, the CDR3 is TGCGCCAGCAGCTTGGACAGGGGGCATGAAGATACGCAGTATTTT. Protein: CASSLDRGHEDTQYF.

The rearrangement uses TRBV5-4 and TRBJ1-4; TRBD1 matches at 8 bases. Germline V gene sequence: CDR1 SGHNT, CDR2 YYREEE (reference sequence). The junction had 7 bases not matched to a gene; V was cut back by 4 bases and J by 11 bases. The CDR3 contains 13 residues. The CDR3 coding sequence is TGTGCCAGCAGCCTCGGGACAGGTGGGAAACTGTTTTTT. Translation: CASSLGTGGKLFF.

The chain couples TRBV11-3 to TRBJ2-1, with a weak D call TRBD2 (6 bases). The CDR3 runs 14 residues. V was cut by 1 base and J by 9 bases, with 13 bases left in between. Germline V CDR1 and CDR2: SGHNT, YENEEA. The DNA of the CDR3 is TGTGCCAGCAGCTTAGGGCCGGGGGTCCGTGAGCAGTTCTTC. Its translation is CASSLGPGVREQFF.

The genes are TRBV28 and TRBJ1-5, with TRBD1 matching 7 bases. The CDR3 consists of 19 residues. The J segment lost 2 bases and the V segment lost 8 bases, leaving 21 bases of the junction unmatched. Germline CDR1 MDHEN, CDR2 SYDVKM. The CDR3 DNA follows: TGTGCCAGCCGTTCCACCGACAGGCAACGCAGGGGGGGCAATCAGCCCCAGCATTTT. It yields the protein CASRSTDRQRRGGNQPQHF.

The V gene is TRBV19, the J gene TRBJ1-2, with D uncertain. V dropped 6 bases and J dropped 6 bases, with 8 bases sitting between them. Germline lookup yields CDR1 LNHDA and CDR2 SQIVND (reference sequence). This CDR3 has 11 amino acids. CDR3 sequence: CASSLQNGYTF. CDR3 nucleotides: TGTGCCAGTAGCCTACAGAATGGCTACACCTTC.

The chain uses TRBV6-5 and TRBJ2-5; D is unclear. The CDR3 is 13 residues long. Trimming shortened V by 4 bases and J by 1 base, and 7 bases separated the two germline ends. Per the germline V gene, CDR1 is MNHEY and CDR2 is SVGAGI. The CDR3 reads CASSSYSQETQYF. Written as DNA, the CDR3 is TGTGCCAGCAGTTCTTACTCCCAAGAGACCCAGTACTTC.

The chain carries TRBV6-5 and TRBJ2-3; D is uncertain. The germline gives CDR1 MNHEY, CDR2 SVGAGI. V lost 6 bases and J 4 bases, leaving 17 bases between the germline ends. The CDR3 extends over 15 amino acids. CDR3 coding DNA: TGTGCCAGCAGGGGTAGCAGAACCTTAGCAGATACGCAGTATTTT. Its translation is CASRGSRTLADTQYF.